The 13 T cell receptor beta chains below all came from one sample that was sequenced in a study of identical twins. MiXCR, run by TCRdb on the 5' RACE reads, gives a single entry per CDR3 protein. This sample has fewer than 350,000 distinct CDR3 sequences; 6.5% to 9.5% occur once, and the top ten carry less than 2.5%. Separately, the same data were catalogued under a study of yellow fever vaccine responses in identical twins.

Sequenced material: memory (CD45RO+) T cells sorted from blood. The receptor set was obtained from a woman between 18 and 29 years old in good health.

This chain links TRBV12-3 or TRBV12-4 with TRBJ2-6; 10 nucleotides line up with TRBD2. Trimming took 5 bases from V and 0 from J; bases not matched to a gene: 4. The CDR3 extends over 17 amino acids. The CDR3 here is CASSPRTSGSGANVLTF. Here the CDR3 DNA reads TGTGCCAGCAGTCCCCGGACTAGCGGCTCTGGGGCCAACGTCCTGACTTTC.

The rearrangement uses TRBV28 and TRBJ2-1; 9 bases line up with TRBD2. The CDR3 covers 15 residues. Germline CDR1 is MDHEN and CDR2 is SYDVKM. With 6 bases clipped from V and 6 bases from J, the junction kept 9 bases outside the gene matches. The CDR3 sequence is CASRPLAGILNEQFF. CDR3 coding DNA: TGTGCCAGCAGACCTCTAGCGGGGATCCTCAATGAGCAGTTCTTC.

There are a few counts of this clonotype. In DNA form, the CDR3 reads TGCAGTGCTAGGGGGAGGGACACTGAAGCTTTCTTT. Amino acid sequence: CSARGRDTEAFF. J is TRBJ1-1 and V is TRBV20-1; D unclear. Trimming removed 3 bases at V and 3 bases at J, with 8 bases between. CDR3 size: 12 residues. Per the germline V gene, CDR1 is DFQATT and CDR2 is SNEGSKA (reference sequence).

This clonotype was seen a few times. J is TRBJ2-1 and V is TRBV7-6, with no clear D. V lost 0 bases, J lost 6 bases, and 9 bases lay in between. CDR1 is SGHVS and CDR2 is FNYEAQ in the germline V gene. The CDR3 has 14 residues. The CDR3 here is CASSLAPGGNEQFF. The CDR3 DNA is TGTGCCAGCAGCTTAGCACCCGGTGGCAATGAGCAGTTCTTC. Supplemented by reference TRBV7-6 and TRBJ2-1, the full variable domain reads GAGVSQSPRYKVTKRGQDVALRCDPISGHVSLYWYRQALGQGPEFLTYFNYEAQQDKSGLPNDRFSAERPEGSISTLTIQRTEQRDSAMYRCASSLAPGGNEQFFGPGTRLTVL.

There are a few counts of this clonotype. This chain uses TRBV28 with TRBJ2-1; D is unresolved. The germline gives CDR1 MDHEN, CDR2 SYDVKM. The V gene lost 7 bases and the J gene lost 1 base, with 11 bases spanning the gap. The CDR3 totals 14 residues. DNA for the CDR3: TGTGCCAGCATCCAGGATTTATCCTACAATGAGCAGTTCTTC. Translated, it gives CASIQDLSYNEQFF.

There are a few counts of this clonotype. The chain uses TRBV7-2 and TRBJ2-1; 7 bases are a match to TRBD2. CDR1 and CDR2 (germline): SGHTA, FQGNSA. With V trimmed by 3 bases and J by 0 bases, 5 bases remained unmatched. CDR3 length equals 16 residues. In DNA, the CDR3 is TGTGCCAGCAGCTTGGGCCCGGGGGGCTCCTACAATGAGCAGTTCTTC. Amino acid sequence: CASSLGPGGSYNEQFF.

This clonotype was observed at least ten times. The V gene is TRBV25-1, the J gene TRBJ1-3; no firm D call. This CDR3 is built from 14 residues. V gave up 3 bases and J gave up 3 bases, with 9 bases separating them. Germline loops: CDR1 MGHDK, CDR2 SYGVNS. In DNA, the CDR3 is TGTGCCAGCAGTGACGGCGGGGTTGGAAACACCATATATTTT. It encodes CASSDGGVGNTIYF.

This clonotype was counted many times. This chain links TRBV5-1 with TRBJ1-1, with a tentative D call TRBD1 (6 bases). From germline, CDR1 is SGHRS and CDR2 YFSETQ. Trimming stripped 4 bases from V and 2 bases from J, with 12 bases between. This CDR3 has 14 amino acids. The CDR3 region has the DNA TGCGCCAGCAGCACAACACAGGGTAACACTGAAGCTTTCTTT. Encoded protein: CASSTTQGNTEAFF.

This clonotype was observed a few times. This rearrangement joins TRBV11-2 to TRBJ2-1; TRBD1 or TRBD2 may be the D gene (6 bases each). V lost 1 base, J lost 0 bases, and 16 bases lay in between. Looked up from germline, CDR1 is SGHAT and CDR2 is FQNNGV. The CDR3 consists of 18 residues. For the CDR3, the DNA is TGTGCCAGCAGCTTAGGGGGGCTGGGGGGTCGCTCCTACAATGAGCAGTTCTTC. Its translation: CASSLGGLGGRSYNEQFF.

This clonotype was counted a few times. V gene TRBV18 combines with J gene TRBJ2-2; D tentatively reads TRBD1 or TRBD2 (7 bases each). From germline, CDR1 is KGHSH and CDR2 LQKENI. This CDR3 region has 18 residues. V was pared by 3 bases and J by 1 base, with 18 bases between. The CDR3, as DNA: TGTGCCAGCTCACCCTCACCAGGGGGGGCGAGGAACACCGGGGAGCTGTTTTTT. Its translation is CASSPSPGGARNTGELFF.

This clonotype was counted ten times or more. V usage is TRBV10-1 and J usage is TRBJ2-3; D remains unclear. Trimming pared 0 bases from V and 10 bases from J, leaving 14 bases between. CDR1 is WNHNN, CDR2 SYGVQD, per germline (reference sequence). This CDR3 has 14 residues. This CDR3 reads CASSESFSSTAQYF. For the CDR3, the DNA is TGCGCCAGCAGTGAGTCGTTTTCCTCGACGGCGCAGTATTTT.

The rearrangement links TRBV5-1 to TRBJ1-1; D may be TRBD1 (5 bases). Trimming shortened V by 0 bases and J by 5 bases, and 14 bases separated the two germline ends. This CDR3 contains 15 residues. Germline-derived CDR1 and CDR2 are SGHRS and YFSETQ. Here the CDR3 DNA reads TGCGCCAGCAGCTTGGAGGGGAGGGGTAGGACTGAAGCTTTCTTT. This gives the protein CASSLEGRGRTEAFF.

This clonotype turned up a few times. The genes are TRBV28 and TRBJ1-6, with D perhaps matching TRBD1 (5 bases). The CDR3 is 14 amino acids. The germline V gene has CDR1 MDHEN and CDR2 SYDVKM. Deletions cut 5 bases from V and 10 bases from J, with 15 bases between. CDR3 protein: CASSGDEFYSPLHF. In DNA form, the CDR3 reads TGTGCCAGCAGTGGGGACGAGTTCTACTCACCCCTCCACTTT.